The clone carrying this TCR beta chain was observed a handful of times. TCRdb passed the RACE reads through MiXCR, listing each CDR3 protein once. The repertoire holds 75,000 to 100,000 distinct CDR3 sequences, with 12% as singletons. V lost 6 bases and J lost 0; bases outside the gene matches: 7. The CDR3 totals 15 residues. Time point meaning: patch test 1, 2 weeks after DPC sensitization. Regarding treatment: therapeutic diphenylcyclopropenone sensitization with weekly scalp DPC. These data belong to a study of human T cells and chemical hapten exposure. Study-wide context: Diagnoses of alopecia areata, totalis or universalis occurred in mostly female patients.

Sequenced material: whole blood, taken in connection with sensitization to the hapten diphenylcyclopropenone (DPC). The chain combines TRBV12-3 or TRBV12-4 with TRBJ2-5, with 7 bases identical to TRBD1. The sequence was collected from a woman aged 60-75 years with alopecia areata. Some clones in this sample may be carry-over from other donors' samples. CDR3 sequence: CASSRRQGYQETQYF. In nucleotides, the CDR3 is TGTGCCAGCAGCAGAAGACAGGGCTACCAAGAGACCCAGTACTTC.